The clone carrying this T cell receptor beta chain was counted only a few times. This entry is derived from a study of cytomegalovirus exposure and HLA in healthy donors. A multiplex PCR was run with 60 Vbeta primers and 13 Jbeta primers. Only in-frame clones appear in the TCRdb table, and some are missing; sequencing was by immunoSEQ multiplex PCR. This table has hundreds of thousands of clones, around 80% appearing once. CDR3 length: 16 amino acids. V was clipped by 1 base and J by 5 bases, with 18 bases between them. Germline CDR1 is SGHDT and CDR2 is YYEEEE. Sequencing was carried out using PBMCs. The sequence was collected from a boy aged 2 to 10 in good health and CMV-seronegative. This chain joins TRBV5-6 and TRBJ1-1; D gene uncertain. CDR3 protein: CASSLTRTPRVTEAFF. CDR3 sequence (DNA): TGTGCCAGCAGCTTGACCAGGACGCCGCGGGTGACTGAAGCTTTCTTT.